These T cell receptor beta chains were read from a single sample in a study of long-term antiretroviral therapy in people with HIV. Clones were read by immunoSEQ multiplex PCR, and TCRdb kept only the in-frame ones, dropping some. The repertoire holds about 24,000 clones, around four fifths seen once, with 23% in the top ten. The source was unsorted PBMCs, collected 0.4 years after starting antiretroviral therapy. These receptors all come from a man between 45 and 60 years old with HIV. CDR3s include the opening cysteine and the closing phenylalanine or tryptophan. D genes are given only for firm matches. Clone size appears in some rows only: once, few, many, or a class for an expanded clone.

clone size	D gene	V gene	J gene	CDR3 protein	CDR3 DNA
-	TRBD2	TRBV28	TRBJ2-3	CASSLIAGDTQYF	TGTGCCAGCAGCCTTATAGCGGGGGATACGCAGTATTTT
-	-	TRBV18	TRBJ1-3	CASSLVDGGSGNTIYF	TGTGCCAGCTCACTCGTCGACGGGGGCTCTGGAAACACCATATATTTT
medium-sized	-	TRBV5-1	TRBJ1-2	CASRLVQLDYGYTF	TGCGCCAGCCGCCTGGTTCAACTGGACTATGGCTACACCTTC
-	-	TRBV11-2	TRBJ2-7	CASSLSEYEQYF	TGTGCCAGCAGCTTATCCGAATACGAGCAGTACTTC
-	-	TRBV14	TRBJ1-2	CASSPNREARGYTF	TGTGCCAGCAGCCCCAACAGGGAGGCTCGGGGCTACACCTTC
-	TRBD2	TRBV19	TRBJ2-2	CASSIRSGGNTGELFF	TGTGCCAGTAGTATTCGTAGCGGGGGGAACACCGGGGAGCTGTTTTTT
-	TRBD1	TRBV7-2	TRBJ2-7	CASSSGTGPREQYF	TGTGCCAGCAGCTCCGGGACAGGCCCCCGCGAGCAGTACTTC
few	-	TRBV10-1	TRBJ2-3	CASSETRRQGTDTQYF	TGCGCCAGCAGTGAGACCCGAAGACAGGGCACAGATACGCAGTATTTT
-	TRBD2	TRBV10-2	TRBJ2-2	CASDTSGGNTGELFF	TGCGCCAGCGATACTAGCGGGGGCAACACCGGGGAGCTGTTTTTT
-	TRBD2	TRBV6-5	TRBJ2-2	CASRTSGRTGELFF	TGTGCCAGCAGAACTAGCGGGCGAACCGGGGAGCTGTTTTTT
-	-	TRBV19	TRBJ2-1	CASSIDWPYNEQFF	TGTGCCAGTAGTATAGATTGGCCGTACAATGAGCAGTTCTTC
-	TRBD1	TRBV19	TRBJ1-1	CASRDRGTEAFF	TGTGCCAGTCGGGACAGGGGCACTGAAGCTTTCTTT
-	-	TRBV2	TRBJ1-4	CASSRGANEKLFF	TGTGCCAGCAGTAGGGGTGCTAATGAAAAACTGTTTTTT
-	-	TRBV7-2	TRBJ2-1	CASSLTRDTKKNEQFF	TGTGCCAGCAGCTTAACGCGGGACACGAAGAAGAATGAGCAGTTCTTC